This T cell receptor beta chain is drawn from a study of shared clonotypes between healthy human individuals (dated by TCRdb to the early 2020s). Broadly, across the study: A couple of women and a few men aged 18 to 49 years were included in the cohort. For each donor, three plates each were used for CD4 naive and CD4 memory, two plates were used for CD8 naive, and one plate was used for CD8 memory. To estimate repertoire size and how much clonotype sharing occurs between individuals, the study deeply sequenced the blood TCR repertoires of several healthy adults. Libraries were prepared and TCR repertoires were sequenced by different laboratories using diverse techniques, in order to increase sequencing depth and limit assay-specific biases. Leukapheresis yielded between about 0.94 and 8.9 billion PBMCs per donor. Overall study results and their limits: Approximately 5% of naive CD4, roughly 3.5% of naive CD8, around 2.3% of memory CD4, and approximately 0.4% of memory CD8 clonotypes were shared across a few donors. Compared with non-shared clonotypes, clonotypes shared by all four sorted-subset donors had higher generation probabilities. The small number of donors limited the genetic and exposure-history diversity represented. Naive subsets generally had larger estimated clonotype richness than memory subsets. Rarefaction of sorted-subset datasets indicated incomplete sequencing despite the large sequencing depth. Pairwise subsampling indicated that sequencing depth was expected to affect the degree of clonotype sharing among donors. Sampling was limited to blood, and TCR repertoires in tissue likely differ from TCR repertoires in blood.

For this clone: Its antigen is unknown. No base quality values were provided; no much bigger clone lies one nucleotide off.

TCR CDR3 regions were amplified from genomic DNA by multiplex PCR using the deep immunoSEQ assay. For each cell subset, the extracted genomic DNA was distributed evenly across all wells of several immunoSEQ 96-well plates, and each plate served as one replicate. For sorted subsets, around 0.2 ug of genomic DNA, equivalent to 25,000 to 35,000 T cell genomes, went into each replicate PCR. Purified libraries were measured with a Qubit 3.0 fluorometer, size-checked on a Bioanalyzer 2100, and measured again with the KAPA Library Quantification kit. Every immunoSEQ 96-well plate was sequenced on a separate single-read 150-cycle Illumina NextSeq 550 flow cell. As for the authors' bioinformatics: The immunoSEQ output contained only junctional sequences without quality scores, so filtering could not match that applied to full-length reads. Sequences were annotated with PyIR, a Python wrapper for IgBLAST v1.9, and V/J genes and CDR3 were assigned using IMGT germline references. Any read was removed if the V/J assignment was weak (E-value above 1e-6), the CDR3 was missing, or the read contained stop codons, out-of-frame junctions, or ambiguous translated residues. V3J clonotypes were defined by identical inferred V gene, J gene, and CDR3 amino acid sequence. Percentage overlap between repertoires was calculated by dividing the number of shared unique clonotypes by the size of the smaller repertoire. RTK rarefaction, the Chao1 estimator, and Recon v2.1 estimates of unobserved clonotypes were used to assess repertoire richness. For all TCRbeta clonotypes obtained by the gDNA method from a few donors, generation probabilities were computed with OLGA. TCRdb took over this immuneACCESS table, retaining in-frame rearrangements with V and J assigned. Such tables are incomplete; in checked studies, under half of the missing clones stem from an unresolved V gene, and the remainder is unexplained. That table furnishes V, J and clone size, whereas the DNA furnished D and trimming. For this sample there are millions of clones; approximately 94% appear just once. Together, the top ten hold roughly 1.1% of the sample.

The V end loses 1 base and the J end loses 2 bases, and a stretch of 12 bases separates them. The germline V gene (reference sequence) provides CDR1 SEHNR and CDR2 FQNEAQ. The CDR3 covers 15 residues, taking in both the cysteine and the phenylalanine. The sequence is cut down to CDR3 DNA, 45 bases in frame from base 1. CD8 naive samples consisted of CD45RO-negative cells that were positively selected for CCR7, yielding a CD45RA+CCR7+ population without TemRA cells. Healthy HIV-negative adults with no recently reported acute infections or vaccinations were included as donors. Every donor was a Caucasian adult living in Nashville, Tennessee, USA. Blood was obtained by leukapheresis, after which PBMCs were separated by Ficoll-Histopaque density gradient centrifugation and cryopreserved in liquid nitrogen vapor phase. Analytical flow cytometry was used to check the purity and quantity of every magnetically sorted T cell population. Genomic DNA was isolated from each sorted fraction and quantified by UV absorbance on a Nanodrop 2000c.

The chain is assembled from TRBV7-9 and TRBJ2-7, with the D assignment possibly TRBD1 or TRBD2, given 5 matching bases for each. The clonotype comes from a man younger than 30 in good health. Material: naive CD8+ T cells sorted from blood. Explained via the paper, the cell subset or site label denotes: CD45RA+CCR7+. This receptor carries the CDR3 CASSLGPGRAYEQYF. The bases read TGTGCCAGCAGCTTAGGACCGGGACGGGCCTACGAGCAGTACTTC.